This T cell receptor (beta chain) is drawn from a study of T cell changes during pregnancy in multiple sclerosis. The CDR3 is 15 amino acids. Germline trimming cut 4 bases from V and 5 bases from J; bases unmatched to any gene: 8. CDR1 is LNHDA and CDR2 is SQIVND in the germline V gene (reference sequence). Sequencing was performed with immunoSEQ multiplex PCR; in TCRdb, only in-frame clones are kept and a portion is missing. This sample yields about 34,000 clones, of which more than 75% are seen a single time; 4% to 5.5% belongs to the top ten. The genes are TRBV19 and TRBJ2-5, with 9 nucleotides matching TRBD2. The material sequenced was peripheral blood, taken in the second trimester of pregnancy. This receptor was obtained from a female donor in good health, enrolled as a control in a pregnancy study. In DNA, the CDR3 is TGTGCCAGTAGTACTCCAGCGGGAGGAGGTGAGACCCAGTACTTC. Its translation is CASSTPAGGGETQYF. Combining the CDR3 with reference TRBV19 and TRBJ2-5 gives the whole variable domain DGGITQSPKYLFRKEGQNVTLSCEQNLNHDAMYWYRQDPGQGLRLIYYSQIVNDFQKGDIAEGYSVSREKKESFPLTVTSAQKNPTAFYLCASSTPAGGGETQYFGPGTRLLVL.